Each of the 21 T cell receptor beta chains below was sequenced from the same sample in a study of T cells in Graves' hyperthyroidism and ophthalmopathy. Amplification targeted TCR beta CDR3 regions from RNA transcripts. First-round RT-PCR targeting the TCR CDR3 was performed with the HTBI primer set. TCRdb reanalysed the multiplex PCR reads using MiXCR and keeps one entry per CDR3 protein. The profile covers 700,000 or so distinct CDR3 sequences, with around 15% appearing a single time and approximately 12% taken by the ten largest. Sequencing used blood. These receptor sequences come from a woman in her 50s with Graves' ophthalmopathy.

This clonotype has a count of ten or more. The chain has TRBV27 and TRBJ2-3, with TRBD2 matching over 14 bases. Germline V gene data show CDR1 as MNHEY and CDR2 as SMNVEV (reference sequence). The V and J ends lost 4 bases and 3 bases, in that order; junction bases with no gene match: 9. This CDR3 has 18 amino acids. The CDR3 loop reads CASSSTETSGRATDTQYF. As DNA, the CDR3 is TGTGCCAGCAGTTCAACCGAGACTAGCGGGAGGGCGACAGATACGCAGTATTTT.

This chain joins TRBV7-9 and TRBJ2-2; 8 bases map to TRBD1. Trimming removed 1 base from V and 7 bases from J; junction bases left unmatched: 11. This CDR3 has 17 amino acids. CDR1 is SEHNR and CDR2 is FQNEAQ in the germline V gene (reference sequence). The CDR3 nucleotides read TGTGCCAGCAGCTTAGATGGGTCAGGGGGCGCCGGCGGGGAGCTGTTTTTT. It yields the protein CASSLDGSGGAGGELFF.

This clonotype showed up many times. The chain employs TRBV7-9 and TRBJ2-7; weak D call: TRBD1 (6 bases). This CDR3 has 12 residues. V was trimmed by 7 bases and J by 3 bases, leaving 10 bases between them. Germline CDR1 reads SEHNR; CDR2 reads FQNEAQ (reference sequence). Written as DNA, the CDR3 is TGTGCCAGCACCGGGACAAGCTACGAGCAGTACTTC. The encoded protein is CASTGTSYEQYF.

In this sample, this clonotype turned up many times. The genes are TRBV5-1 and TRBJ2-3, with D possibly TRBD2 on 6 matching bases. Looked up from germline, CDR1 is SGHRS and CDR2 is YFSETQ. The CDR3 extends over 14 amino acids. The germline V and J ends were trimmed by 0 bases and 1 base, with 6 bases remaining between them. The CDR3 region is CASSLGLGTDTQYF. CDR3 nucleotides: TGCGCCAGCAGCTTGGGACTAGGCACAGATACGCAGTATTTT.

The chain uses TRBV7-2 and TRBJ1-1; D is perhaps TRBD1 (6 bases). This CDR3 comprises 13 residues. The germline CDR1 and CDR2 sequences are SGHTA and FQGNSA. V gave up 7 bases and J gave up 4 bases, with 13 bases separating them. The CDR3 is CASTPRGGTEAFF. CDR3 coding DNA: TGTGCCAGCACCCCACGAGGGGGCACTGAAGCTTTCTTT. Full variable domain (rest looked up from reference TRBV7-2 and TRBJ1-1): GAGVSQSPSNKVTEKGKDVELRCDPISGHTALYWYRQSLGQGLEFLIYFQGNSAPDKSGLPSDRFSAERTGGSVSTLTIQRTQQEDSAVYLCASTPRGGTEAFFGQGTRLTVV.

The chain links TRBV20-1 to TRBJ2-5, with TRBD2 as a possible D gene (6 bases). Between the trimmed V and J ends, which lost 0 bases and 5 bases, there was a span of 16 bases. The CDR3 contains 15 residues. The germline gives CDR1 DFQATT, CDR2 SNEGSKA (reference sequence). The CDR3 loop reads CSARDLEGSRETQYF. DNA of the CDR3: TGCAGTGCTAGAGATTTGGAGGGAAGCAGGGAGACCCAGTACTTC.

This clonotype occurred a few times. The rearrangement uses TRBV28 and TRBJ1-2; D unclear. The germline gives CDR1 MDHEN, CDR2 SYDVKM. V shed 6 bases and J shed 1 base, with 12 bases lying between them. The CDR3 sequence is 14 residues long. The CDR3 loop is CASSPPTINYGYTF. The CDR3 DNA reads TGTGCCAGCAGCCCCCCCACCATTAACTATGGCTACACCTTC.

This clonotype was recorded many times. The rearrangement joins TRBV7-6 to TRBJ2-7; 15 bases fit TRBD2. Germline assignment: CDR1 SGHVS and CDR2 FNYEAQ. The length of the CDR3 is 18 residues. The junction had 10 bases not matched to a gene; V was cut back by 5 bases and J by 2 bases. The CDR3 spells CASSARTSGRADPYEQYF. Written as DNA, the CDR3 is TGTGCCAGCAGCGCCCGGACTAGCGGGAGGGCCGATCCCTACGAGCAGTACTTC.

This clonotype was observed many times. The genes are TRBV5-1 and TRBJ2-7; 10 nucleotides agree with TRBD2. This CDR3 spans 17 amino acids. Looked up from germline, CDR1 is SGHRS and CDR2 is YFSETQ. V lost 3 bases and J lost 3; bases outside the gene matches: 12. In nucleotides, the CDR3 is TGCGCCAGCAGCTGGGCCAGCGGGAGGGCCCAGTTCTACGAGCAGTACTTC. Its protein product is CASSWASGRAQFYEQYF.

The rearrangement joins TRBV6-1 to TRBJ2-3, with TRBD2 identical over 10 bases. Germline values: CDR1 MNHNS, CDR2 SASEGT. CDR3 size: 15 residues. J gave up 6 bases and V 8 bases, and 11 bases lay outside the gene matches. CDR3 sequence (DNA): TGTGCCAGCGGCCCTAGCGGGAGCGCCGCGGATACGCAGTATTTT. This encodes CASGPSGSAADTQYF.

This clonotype was counted at least ten times. An end of the junction does not agree with germline; a read error may underlie this. This chain connects TRBV28 to TRBJ2-5, with D possibly TRBD1 on 5 matching bases. The CDR3 has 15 residues. In germline, CDR1 is MDHEN, CDR2 SYDVKM. The CDR3 DNA reads as TGTGCCAGCAGTTTACCCCAGGGAACCCAAGGGACCCAGTACTTC. It yields the protein CASSLPQGTQGTQYF. Looking up the rest from reference TRBV28 and TRBJ2-5 gives the full variable domain: DVKVTQSSRYLVKRTGEKVFLECVQDMDHENMFWYRQDPGLGLRLIYFSYDVKMKEKGDIPEGYSVSREKKERFSLILESASTNQTSMYLCASSLPQGTQGTQYFGPGTRLLVL.

This clonotype was seen at least ten times. The chain recombines TRBV3-1 with TRBJ2-5; D not certain. V was cut by 1 base and J by 5 bases, with 2 bases left in between. CDR3 length: 11 amino acids. The germline V gene encodes CDR1 LGHDT and CDR2 YNNKEL (reference sequence). This chain's CDR3 is CASSQAETQYF. The CDR3 region has the DNA TGTGCCAGCAGCCAAGCCGAGACCCAGTACTTC.

This clonotype came up many times. This rearrangement joins TRBV29-1 to TRBJ2-5, with 7 bases aligning to TRBD2. V lost 3 bases, J lost 5 bases, and 3 bases stayed unmatched. Germline V gives CDR1 SQVTM, CDR2 ANQGSEA. The CDR3 length is 12 residues. This chain's CDR3 is CSVDLRGETQYF. The CDR3 nucleotides are TGCAGCGTTGATTTGCGGGGGGAGACCCAGTACTTC.

This clonotype has a count of ten or more. This rearrangement joins TRBV20-1 to TRBJ2-7, with 9 bases that match TRBD1. V gave up 3 bases and J gave up 5 bases; unmatched junction bases: 20. Germline V gene sequence: CDR1 DFQATT, CDR2 SNEGSKA (reference sequence). The CDR3 spans 18 residues. This CDR3 reads CSASLELVWDREFHEQYF. The CDR3 DNA sequence: TGCAGTGCTAGCTTGGAGCTCGTTTGGGACAGGGAATTCCACGAGCAGTACTTC.

The table lists this clonotype with many counts. The chain joins TRBV7-2 to TRBJ2-4; maybe TRBD1 (6 bases). The CDR3 runs 16 residues. V was shortened by 1 base and J by 0 bases, with 10 bases between the two germline ends. Germline CDR1 and CDR2: SGHTA and FQGNSA. The CDR3 region has the DNA TGTGCCAGCAGCTTAGAGGACAGATTAGCCAAAAACATTCAGTACTTC. It encodes CASSLEDRLAKNIQYF.

This clonotype turned up a few times. This may be a read error, as it is one base from a much larger clone. The V call is TRBV27, the J call TRBJ2-1; TRBD2 agrees at 11 bases. Germline values: CDR1 MNHEY, CDR2 SMNVEV (reference sequence). The length of the CDR3 is 14 residues. V lost 6 bases to trimming and J lost 5 bases; unmatched junction nucleotides: 3. CDR3 sequence: CASRTSGSHNEQFF. CDR3 sequence (DNA): TGTGCCAGCAGAACTAGCGGGAGCCACAATGAGCAGTTCTTC.

J is TRBJ2-1 and V is TRBV29-1, with 10 nucleotides matching TRBD2. The CDR3 is 16 residues long. With 2 bases clipped from V and 10 bases from J, the junction kept 14 bases outside the gene matches. CDR1 is SQVTM and CDR2 is ANQGSEA in the germline V gene. The DNA for the CDR3 is TGCAGCGTTGAAAGCAGGGCCCTAGCGGGAGACGGCGAGCAGTTCTTC. Residues: CSVESRALAGDGEQFF.

Of note for this clonotype: A read error may be the cause here, since a much bigger clone is one base away. The chain couples TRBV5-1 to TRBJ2-7; D gene ambiguous. Trimming left V 0 bases short and J 1 base short, with 8 bases between. The CDR3 extends over 14 amino acids. Germline V gene lookup returns CDR1 SGHRS and CDR2 YFSETQ. CDR3 in DNA: TGCGCCAGCAGCTTGGGCAGTACGTCCTACGAGCAGTACTTC. This codes for CASSLGSTSYEQYF. The full variable domain, completed using reference TRBV5-1 and TRBJ2-7, is KAGVTQTPRYLIKTRGQQVTLSCSPISGHRSVSWYQQTPGQGLQFLFEYFSETQRNKGNFPGRFSGRQFSNSRSEMNVSTLELGDSALYLCASSLGSTSYEQYFGPGTRLTVT.

This clonotype was observed at least ten times. This chain connects TRBV2 to TRBJ1-2; weak D call: TRBD1 (6 bases). The V end lost 4 bases, the J end lost 2 bases, and 8 bases lay between the germline ends. Germline CDR1 is SNHLY and CDR2 is FYNNEI. This CDR3 is built from 13 residues. CDR3 amino acids: CASSAGTNYGYTF. In DNA, the CDR3 is TGTGCCAGCAGTGCCGGGACAAACTATGGCTACACCTTC.

This clonotype was counted a few times. The J gene is TRBJ2-1, the V gene TRBV6-1, with TRBD2 matching over 10 bases. Germline V gives CDR1 MNHNS, CDR2 SASEGT. V was pared by 6 bases and J by 5 bases, with 7 bases of the junction left unmatched. The CDR3 loop spans 15 amino acids. The DNA for the CDR3 is TGTGCCAGCAGAGGAGCGGGAGGGACGAACAATGAGCAGTTCTTC. It codes for CASRGAGGTNNEQFF.

This clonotype was picked up a small number of times. The chain employs TRBV4-2 and TRBJ2-7, with 10 nucleotides matching TRBD1. Germline lookup yields CDR1 LGHNA and CDR2 YNFKEQ. The CDR3 is 16 amino acids. V gave up 4 bases and J gave up 4 bases; unmatched junction bases: 10. CDR3 loop: CASSRLGDRGAYEQYF. The CDR3 DNA sequence: TGTGCCAGCAGCCGTCTCGGGGACAGGGGTGCATACGAGCAGTACTTC.